The clone carrying this T cell receptor beta chain was seen just once. Its antigen is unidentified. The sample belongs to a study of cytomegalovirus exposure and HLA in healthy donors. The CDR3 has 16 amino acids. Per germline, CDR1 MGHDK and CDR2 SYGVNS. V lost 4 bases, J lost 4 bases, and 8 bases stayed unmatched. The PCR used 60 Vbeta and 13 Jbeta primers. Profiled with immunoSEQ multiplex PCR; TCRdb holds only in-frame clones, not every one. The table lists 100,000 to 150,000 clones, about 80% of them singletons. Overall study results and limits: Roughly even sequencing depth across donors was the assumption behind the presence/absence analyses.

The chain uses TRBV25-1 and TRBJ2-1; TRBD1 agrees at 9 bases. Source material: PBMCs. The TCR comes from a woman aged 18-35 years in good health and CMV-seronegative. Here the CDR3 DNA reads TGTGCCAGCAGTGTGGAGGGACAGGGCTCTTACAATGAGCAGTTCTTC. Translating gives CASSVEGQGSYNEQFF.